Listed below are T cell receptor beta chains from one sample, sequenced in a study of blood T cell repertoires in COVID-19. Assay: immunoSEQ multiplex PCR; the TCRdb copy retains only in-frame clones and omits some. Here the sample spans under 120,000 clones, 85% being singletons. Specimen: peripheral blood. The receptors shown here come from a human donor in a cohort sampled during active COVID-19. Each CDR3 is given with its conserved first and last residue. The D gene is left open where the match is weak. Clone size is shown for a subset of rows, as once, few, many or a class of expanded clone.

j_gene: TRBJ2-1
abundance: NA
v_gene: TRBV7-2
d_gene: TRBD1
CDR3nt: TGTGCCAGCAGACCAGGACAGGGCAGTGAGCAGTTCTTC
CDR3aa: CASRPGQGSEQFF

j_gene: TRBJ2-7
abundance: NA
v_gene: TRBV27
d_gene: TRBD1
CDR3nt: TGTGCCAGCAGTACCCGGGACAGCTCCTACGAGCAGTACTTC
CDR3aa: CASSTRDSSYEQYF

j_gene: TRBJ2-4
abundance: NA
v_gene: TRBV5-1
d_gene: NA
CDR3nt: TGCGCCAGCAGCCAGGTTCCAACTAACATTCAGTACTTC
CDR3aa: CASSQVPTNIQYF

j_gene: TRBJ2-5
abundance: NA
v_gene: TRBV6-5
d_gene: NA
CDR3nt: TGTGCCAGCGTCTGGCCAGCCCAGTACTTC
CDR3aa: CASVWPAQYF

j_gene: TRBJ2-1
abundance: NA
v_gene: TRBV5-1
d_gene: TRBD2
CDR3nt: TGCGCCAGCAGCTCGACTAGCGGGGCCACTTACTCCTACAATGAGCAGTTCTTC
CDR3aa: CASSSTSGATYSYNEQFF

j_gene: TRBJ1-2
abundance: few
v_gene: TRBV7-9
d_gene: NA
CDR3nt: TGTGCCAGCAGCCGACGGGGTGATGGCTACACCTTC
CDR3aa: CASSRRGDGYTF

j_gene: TRBJ2-1
abundance: NA
v_gene: TRBV5-1
d_gene: TRBD1
CDR3nt: TGCGCCAGCAGCATGGGCGGGACAGGGTCTTACAATGAGCAGTTCTTC
CDR3aa: CASSMGGTGSYNEQFF

j_gene: TRBJ2-3
abundance: NA
v_gene: TRBV9
d_gene: NA
CDR3nt: TGTGCCAGCAGCCAGACCGGGCTAGCTCCAGATACGCAGTATTTT
CDR3aa: CASSQTGLAPDTQYF

j_gene: TRBJ2-7
abundance: NA
v_gene: TRBV7-2
d_gene: NA
CDR3nt: TGTGCCAGCAGCTTAGTCGGACAGCAGACCTACGAGCAGTACTTC
CDR3aa: CASSLVGQQTYEQYF

j_gene: TRBJ2-7
abundance: few
v_gene: TRBV28
d_gene: TRBD1
CDR3nt: TGTGCCAGCAGTGGGACAGGGGGTAAGCAGTACTTC
CDR3aa: CASSGTGGKQYF

j_gene: TRBJ2-3
abundance: NA
v_gene: TRBV24-1
d_gene: TRBD2
CDR3nt: TGTGCCACCAGTGAACTGACTAGCGAGGGGTCTGGAGATACGCAGTATTTT
CDR3aa: CATSELTSEGSGDTQYF

j_gene: TRBJ2-1
abundance: NA
v_gene: TRBV9
d_gene: TRBD2
CDR3nt: TGTGCCAGCAGCGAGACTAGCGGGACGTACAATGAGCAGTTCTTC
CDR3aa: CASSETSGTYNEQFF

j_gene: TRBJ1-2
abundance: NA
v_gene: TRBV10-3
d_gene: NA
CDR3nt: TGTGCCATCAGTGAGTCGGGGGGAGATGGCTACACCTTC
CDR3aa: CAISESGGDGYTF

j_gene: TRBJ2-2
abundance: NA
v_gene: TRBV15
d_gene: TRBD2
CDR3nt: TGTGCCACCAGCAGAGTAGCGGGGGGGCCTAGCGGGGAGCTGTTTTTT
CDR3aa: CATSRVAGGPSGELFF

j_gene: TRBJ2-5
abundance: NA
v_gene: TRBV11-3
d_gene: NA
CDR3nt: TGTGCCAGCAGCTTAAGGCCGGTGGCGGCTGTGGGGCGTGCCCAGTACTTC
CDR3aa: CASSLRPVAAVGRAQYF

j_gene: TRBJ2-7
abundance: NA
v_gene: TRBV11-2
d_gene: TRBD2
CDR3nt: TGTGCCAGCAGCTTTGGGAGGGCGACTTTCTCCTACGAGCAGTACTTC
CDR3aa: CASSFGRATFSYEQYF

j_gene: TRBJ1-1
abundance: NA
v_gene: TRBV5-4
d_gene: NA
CDR3nt: TGTGCCAGCAGCAATCCTAACACTGAAGCTTTCTTT
CDR3aa: CASSNPNTEAFF

j_gene: TRBJ2-3
abundance: NA
v_gene: TRBV7-7
d_gene: NA
CDR3nt: TGTGCTAGCAGCTTAGGGTGGGAGGACACAGATACGCAGTATTTT
CDR3aa: CASSLGWEDTDTQYF

j_gene: TRBJ1-6
abundance: NA
v_gene: TRBV4-3
d_gene: TRBD1
CDR3nt: TGCGCCAGCAGCCAAGCAGGCGGGACAGAGGGTTCACCCCTCCACTTT
CDR3aa: CASSQAGGTEGSPLHF

j_gene: TRBJ1-2
abundance: NA
v_gene: TRBV4-1
d_gene: NA
CDR3nt: TGCGCCAGCAGCCAAGGAACGTCGGGATCCAATGGCTACACCTTC
CDR3aa: CASSQGTSGSNGYTF